This is a list of T cell receptor beta chains from one sample in a study of post-analysis software for immune sequencing data. MiXCR was run by TCRdb on the PCR reads, yielding one entry per CDR3 protein. The sample records about half a million distinct CDR3 sequences, approximately 31% being singletons. Sequencing was done on a sample of blood. The receptors shown here come from a girl under 18 with multiple sclerosis. Both conserved end residues are part of each CDR3. The D gene is left open where the match is weak. Not every row has a clone size; where given, it reads once, few, many or a size class.

V: TRBV5-1; J: TRBJ1-2; D: .; size: few; CDR3: CASSFPGSEGYTF; DNA: TGCGCCAGCAGCTTCCCCGGGAGTGAGGGCTACACCTTC
V: TRBV6-1; J: TRBJ2-7; D: .; size: .; CDR3: CASSEGRLGEQYF; DNA: TGTGCCAGCAGTGAAGGACGTCTAGGGGAGCAGTACTTC
V: TRBV6-1; J: TRBJ2-7; D: .; size: .; CDR3: CASSAGAGVYEQYF; DNA: TGTGCCAGCAGTGCGGGGGCAGGAGTTTACGAGCAGTACTTC
V: TRBV9; J: TRBJ1-2; D: .; size: .; CDR3: CASSVGSLGYTF; DNA: TGTGCCAGCAGCGTAGGTTCACTTGGCTACACCTTC
V: TRBV12-5; J: TRBJ2-3; D: .; size: .; CDR3: CASGSGQLGTDTQYF; DNA: TGTGCTAGTGGAAGCGGACAGTTAGGCACAGATACGCAGTATTTT
V: TRBV13; J: TRBJ2-7; D: TRBD1; size: .; CDR3: CASSGRDRGISYEQYF; DNA: TGTGCCAGCTCGGGACGCGACAGGGGCATTTCCTACGAGCAGTACTTC
V: TRBV29-1; J: TRBJ2-2; D: .; size: .; CDR3: CSVVGGSYTGELFF; DNA: TGCAGCGTTGTAGGGGGGAGTTACACCGGGGAGCTGTTTTTT
V: TRBV28; J: TRBJ1-5; D: .; size: few; CDR3: CASSLWEPLSGHQPQHF; DNA: TGTGCCAGCAGTTTATGGGAGCCCTTATCTGGGCATCAGCCCCAGCATTTT
V: TRBV6-6; J: TRBJ2-7; D: TRBD1; size: .; CDR3: CASRVTGDAFYEQYF; DNA: TGTGCCAGCAGAGTCACAGGGGACGCCTTCTACGAGCAGTACTTC
V: TRBV6-1; J: TRBJ1-4; D: .; size: few; CDR3: CASSDWTKGDREKLFF; DNA: TGTGCCAGCAGTGACTGGACGAAAGGGGATCGGGAAAAACTGTTTTTT
V: TRBV29-1; J: TRBJ1-2; D: .; size: few; CDR3: CSVLNGDGYTF; DNA: TGCAGCGTGCTGAACGGGGATGGCTACACCTTC
V: TRBV5-1; J: TRBJ2-1; D: TRBD1; size: .; CDR3: CASSRLPGTGGYNEQFF; DNA: TGCGCCAGCAGCCGACTCCCTGGGACAGGAGGCTACAATGAGCAGTTCTTC
V: TRBV14; J: TRBJ1-2; D: TRBD1; size: .; CDR3: CASRQTGDYGYTF; DNA: TGTGCCAGCAGACAGACAGGGGACTATGGCTACACCTTC
V: TRBV24-1; J: TRBJ1-1; D: .; size: .; CDR3: CATSDSPGPFLEAFF; DNA: TGTGCCACCAGTGATTCCCCGGGACCGTTTCTTGAAGCTTTCTTT
V: TRBV7-9; J: TRBJ1-4; D: .; size: once; CDR3: CASSLSAEKLFF; DNA: TGTGCCAGCAGCCTCTCTGCTGAAAAACTGTTTTTT
V: TRBV29-1; J: TRBJ1-2; D: TRBD1; size: few; CDR3: CSVHRQGHGYTF; DNA: TGCAGCGTCCACAGACAGGGCCATGGCTACACCTTC
V: TRBV6-2/TRBV6-3; J: TRBJ1-2; D: TRBD1; size: .; CDR3: CATKGASYGYTF; DNA: TGTGCCACCAAGGGGGCATCCTATGGCTACACCTTC
V: TRBV9; J: TRBJ2-3; D: TRBD2; size: .; CDR3: CASSVGGGALDTQYF; DNA: TGTGCCAGCAGCGTTGGCGGGGGGGCGCTAGATACGCAGTATTTT
V: TRBV24-1; J: TRBJ2-7; D: TRBD2; size: few; CDR3: CATSDLPESGAGGEQYF; DNA: TGTGCCACCAGTGATTTGCCGGAATCGGGGGCGGGGGGCGAGCAGTACTTC
V: TRBV5-1; J: TRBJ1-1; D: TRBD1; size: .; CDR3: CASSHIRDRGPSTEAFF; DNA: TGCGCCAGCAGCCATATCCGGGACAGGGGCCCTAGCACTGAAGCTTTCTTT
V: TRBV29-1; J: TRBJ2-3; D: .; size: .; CDR3: CSVVERLGSDTQYF; DNA: TGCAGCGTTGTAGAACGTCTCGGGTCAGATACGCAGTATTTT
V: TRBV29-1; J: TRBJ1-1; D: .; size: .; CDR3: CSVGGLNEAFF; DNA: TGCAGCGTGGGGGGACTTAATGAAGCTTTCTTT
V: TRBV29-1; J: TRBJ2-4; D: .; size: .; CDR3: CSVSGQGNIQYF; DNA: TGCAGCGTTTCTGGTCAGGGAAACATTCAGTACTTC
V: TRBV20-1; J: TRBJ1-2; D: TRBD1; size: .; CDR3: CSARTGSGGNYGYTF; DNA: TGCAGTGCTAGGACAGGGTCCGGGGGTAACTATGGCTACACCTTC
V: TRBV29-1; J: TRBJ2-3; D: .; size: many; CDR3: CSVEPYTDTQYF; DNA: TGCAGCGTTGAGCCCTACACAGATACGCAGTATTTT
V: TRBV11-3; J: TRBJ2-1; D: TRBD2; size: once; CDR3: CASSRLAGVEQFF; DNA: TGTGCCAGCAGCAGATTAGCGGGGGTAGAGCAGTTCTTC
V: TRBV3-1; J: TRBJ1-2; D: .; size: .; CDR3: CASSPRELDGYTF; DNA: TGTGCCAGCAGCCCCCGTGAGTTGGATGGCTACACCTTC
V: TRBV20-1; J: TRBJ1-6; D: TRBD1; size: .; CDR3: CSARDGTGIHSPLHF; DNA: TGCAGTGCTAGAGACGGGACAGGGATTCATTCACCCCTCCACTTT
V: TRBV7-2; J: TRBJ2-3; D: .; size: .; CDR3: CASSFWQGYTDTQYF; DNA: TGTGCCAGCAGCTTTTGGCAGGGGTACACAGATACGCAGTATTTT
V: TRBV7-7; J: TRBJ2-1; D: .; size: .; CDR3: CASSYRTAGYNEQFF; DNA: TGTGCCAGCAGCTACCGGACCGCTGGATACAATGAGCAGTTCTTC
V: TRBV5-1; J: TRBJ1-1; D: .; size: .; CDR3: CASSRGDNDLEAFF; DNA: TGCGCCAGCAGCCGGGGGGACAACGACCTTGAAGCTTTCTTT
V: TRBV7-9; J: TRBJ2-5; D: TRBD1; size: .; CDR3: CASSLFGQGRQETQYF; DNA: TGTGCCAGCAGCTTGTTTGGACAGGGGAGACAAGAGACCCAGTACTTC
V: TRBV7-2; J: TRBJ1-5; D: .; size: .; CDR3: CASSLFWGVNQPQHF; DNA: TGTGCCAGCAGCTTGTTTTGGGGGGTGAATCAGCCCCAGCATTTT
V: TRBV6-6; J: TRBJ2-7; D: .; size: .; CDR3: CASRRTVLSYEQYF; DNA: TGTGCCAGCAGAAGGACAGTACTTTCCTACGAGCAGTACTTC
V: TRBV18; J: TRBJ1-3; D: .; size: few; CDR3: CASSPRVLTDGNTIYF; DNA: TGTGCCAGCTCACCACGGGTTTTGACAGACGGAAACACCATATATTTT
V: TRBV27; J: TRBJ2-5; D: TRBD1; size: few; CDR3: CASSALGTGRETQYF; DNA: TGTGCCAGCAGTGCCCTGGGGACAGGGAGGGAGACCCAGTACTTC
V: TRBV20-1; J: TRBJ2-7; D: TRBD2; size: .; CDR3: CSASALAGGPKYEQYF; DNA: TGCAGTGCTAGTGCCTTAGCGGGGGGGCCAAAGTACGAGCAGTACTTC
V: TRBV2; J: TRBJ2-5; D: TRBD2; size: .; CDR3: CASFPLAVFQETQYF; DNA: TGTGCCAGCTTCCCACTAGCGGTTTTCCAAGAGACCCAGTACTTC
V: TRBV7-9; J: TRBJ2-2; D: .; size: .; CDR3: CASSLPSGMNTGELFF; DNA: TGTGCCAGCAGCTTACCGAGCGGAATGAACACCGGGGAGCTGTTTTTT
V: TRBV5-1; J: TRBJ1-4; D: .; size: few; CDR3: CASSPRVQATNEKLFF; DNA: TGCGCCAGCAGCCCGAGGGTCCAAGCAACTAATGAAAAACTGTTTTTT
V: TRBV10-2; J: TRBJ2-5; D: .; size: few; CDR3: CASSTAGLGGVETQYF; DNA: TGCGCCAGCAGTACCGCGGGACTGGGGGGCGTAGAGACCCAGTACTTC
V: TRBV5-1; J: TRBJ2-2; D: TRBD2; size: once; CDR3: CASSRTSGGIDTGELFF; DNA: TGCGCCAGCAGCCGGACTAGCGGGGGGATAGACACCGGGGAGCTGTTTTTT
V: TRBV27; J: TRBJ2-6; D: .; size: few; CDR3: CASSSTLGANVLTF; DNA: TGTGCCAGCAGTTCCACACTCGGGGCCAACGTCCTGACTTTC
V: TRBV27; J: TRBJ2-4; D: .; size: .; CDR3: CASTRDGLAKNIRYF; DNA: TGTGCCAGCACCCGGGACGGCCTAGCCAAAAACATTCGGTACTTC
V: TRBV10-3; J: TRBJ2-2; D: .; size: once; CDR3: CAISEHQNTGERFF; DNA: TGTGCCATCAGTGAGCACCAGAACACCGGGGAGCGGTTTTTT
V: TRBV4-1; J: TRBJ2-5; D: .; size: .; CDR3: CASSQDPGFEETQYF; DNA: TGCGCCAGCAGCCAAGACCCGGGATTTGAAGAGACCCAGTACTTC
V: TRBV20-1; J: TRBJ1-1; D: .; size: .; CDR3: CSADAGLNTEAFF; DNA: TGCAGTGCTGACGCGGGTTTGAACACTGAAGCTTTCTTT
V: TRBV5-1; J: TRBJ2-7; D: TRBD1; size: .; CDR3: CASSATGSGSSYEQYF; DNA: TGCGCCAGCAGCGCGACAGGGTCGGGGAGCTCCTACGAGCAGTACTTC
V: TRBV5-1; J: TRBJ1-2; D: TRBD1; size: few; CDR3: CASSLVGQDDYGYTF; DNA: TGCGCCAGCAGCTTGGTGGGACAGGACGACTATGGCTACACCTTC
V: TRBV15; J: TRBJ2-7; D: TRBD2; size: few; CDR3: CATSLRTSGASEQYF; DNA: TGTGCCACCAGCCTGAGGACTAGCGGGGCCTCCGAGCAGTACTTC
V: TRBV20-1; J: TRBJ2-1; D: TRBD2; size: few; CDR3: CSAREGSGGSYNEQFF; DNA: TGCAGTGCTAGAGAGGGTAGCGGGGGCTCCTACAATGAGCAGTTCTTC
V: TRBV6-5; J: TRBJ2-7; D: TRBD2; size: .; CDR3: CASRRLGGDSYEQYF; DNA: TGTGCCAGCAGGCGTCTGGGGGGGGACTCCTACGAGCAGTACTTC
V: TRBV10-3; J: TRBJ2-3; D: TRBD2; size: many; CDR3: CAISESGTSAMDTQYF; DNA: TGTGCCATCAGTGAGTCGGGGACTAGCGCAATGGATACGCAGTATTTT
V: TRBV2; J: TRBJ1-5; D: .; size: .; CDR3: CASSAVNSNQPQHF; DNA: TGTGCCAGCAGTGCCGTCAATAGCAATCAGCCCCAGCATTTT
V: TRBV10-3; J: TRBJ2-3; D: .; size: few; CDR3: CAITDPSGLPDKQYF; DNA: TGTGCCATCACCGACCCGTCGGGCCTGCCGGATAAGCAGTATTTT